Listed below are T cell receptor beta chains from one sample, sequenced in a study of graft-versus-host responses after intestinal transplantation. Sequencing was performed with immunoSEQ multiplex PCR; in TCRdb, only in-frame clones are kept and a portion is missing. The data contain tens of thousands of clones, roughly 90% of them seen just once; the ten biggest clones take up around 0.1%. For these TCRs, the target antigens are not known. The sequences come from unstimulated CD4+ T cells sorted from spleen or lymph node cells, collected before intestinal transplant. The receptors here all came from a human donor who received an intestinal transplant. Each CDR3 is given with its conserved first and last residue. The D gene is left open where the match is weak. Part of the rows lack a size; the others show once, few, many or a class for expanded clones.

CDR3nt: TGTGCCGGCAGCGCGCCGAGGCCCTCTGGAAACACCATATATTTT
CDR3aa: CAGSAPRPSGNTIYF
v_gene: TRBV11-2
abundance: -
d_gene: -
j_gene: TRBJ1-3

CDR3nt: TGTGCCAGCAGCCGGGGGGGGCGCGGCACCGGGGAGCTGTTTTTT
CDR3aa: CASSRGGRGTGELFF
v_gene: TRBV11-2
abundance: -
d_gene: TRBD2
j_gene: TRBJ2-2

CDR3nt: TGTGCCAGCAGCCAAGATTCGGGATCCTCCTACGAGCAGTACTTC
CDR3aa: CASSQDSGSSYEQYF
v_gene: TRBV4-2
abundance: few
d_gene: -
j_gene: TRBJ2-7

CDR3nt: TGTGCCAGCAGTTGGACAGGGTGGGAGCCCCAGCATTTT
CDR3aa: CASSWTGWEPQHF
v_gene: TRBV6-1
abundance: few
d_gene: TRBD1
j_gene: TRBJ1-5

CDR3nt: TGTGCCAGCAGTTACACCGGACTCCTTAGCACAGATACGCAGTATTTT
CDR3aa: CASSYTGLLSTDTQYF
v_gene: TRBV6-5
abundance: once
d_gene: -
j_gene: TRBJ2-3

CDR3nt: TGTGCCAGTACTACGATGAGGACAGGGGGCGGTCGGCTTGGCTACACCTTC
CDR3aa: CASTTMRTGGGRLGYTF
v_gene: TRBV19
abundance: -
d_gene: TRBD1
j_gene: TRBJ1-2

CDR3nt: TGTGCCAGCAGTTACACCGGACAGGGGGCGGGGTATGGCTACACCTTC
CDR3aa: CASSYTGQGAGYGYTF
v_gene: TRBV6-5
abundance: few
d_gene: TRBD1
j_gene: TRBJ1-2

CDR3nt: TGTGCCAGCAGCTTTGCGAGGAGTGGGGGACAGGGGGCGCCGAGGTGGGCCTACAATGAGCAGTTCTTC
CDR3aa: CASSFARSGGQGAPRWAYNEQFF
v_gene: TRBV12-1
abundance: -
d_gene: -
j_gene: TRBJ2-1

CDR3nt: TGCGCCAGCAGCGTTACCGGGACAGGGGGCGCTTCGGCCTATGGCTACACCTTC
CDR3aa: CASSVTGTGGASAYGYTF
v_gene: TRBV5-1
abundance: -
d_gene: TRBD1
j_gene: TRBJ1-2

CDR3nt: TGTGCCAGCAGCCCCGTCGGTGGGCAGCCGACGCTCTACGAGCAGTACTTC
CDR3aa: CASSPVGGQPTLYEQYF
v_gene: TRBV7-9
abundance: -
d_gene: -
j_gene: TRBJ2-7

CDR3nt: TGTGCCAGCAGCTTGGGGGGGCCGAATTCACCCCTCCACTTT
CDR3aa: CASSLGGPNSPLHF
v_gene: TRBV5-8
abundance: -
d_gene: -
j_gene: TRBJ1-6

CDR3nt: TGTGCCAGTAGTATCGCGGGGCCCCAGCATTTT
CDR3aa: CASSIAGPQHF
v_gene: TRBV19
abundance: -
d_gene: -
j_gene: TRBJ1-5

CDR3nt: TGCAGCGTTGAAGAAAGTACAGGGATCACTGAAGCTTTCTTT
CDR3aa: CSVEESTGITEAFF
v_gene: TRBV29-1
abundance: -
d_gene: -
j_gene: TRBJ1-1

CDR3nt: TGTGCCAGCAGCTTAGAGGGACAGTATAATTCACCCCTCCACTTT
CDR3aa: CASSLEGQYNSPLHF
v_gene: TRBV11-2
abundance: -
d_gene: TRBD1
j_gene: TRBJ1-6

CDR3nt: TGTGCCAGCAGTGATTCGGGGTACTCTGGAAACACCATATATTTT
CDR3aa: CASSDSGYSGNTIYF
v_gene: TRBV6-1
abundance: -
d_gene: -
j_gene: TRBJ1-3

CDR3nt: TGCGCCAGCAGTCAATCGAGGGACAGGGTCCACGAGCAGTACTTC
CDR3aa: CASSQSRDRVHEQYF
v_gene: TRBV23-1
abundance: -
d_gene: TRBD1
j_gene: TRBJ2-7

CDR3nt: TGTGCCAACATTGTGGGGGGGGGAGAGACCCAGTACTTC
CDR3aa: CANIVGGGETQYF
v_gene: TRBV2
abundance: -
d_gene: TRBD2
j_gene: TRBJ2-5

CDR3nt: TGTGCCAGCAGCTTAGACGGAGGGGGCCGGGACACTGAAGCTTTCTTT
CDR3aa: CASSLDGGGRDTEAFF
v_gene: TRBV11-2
abundance: -
d_gene: TRBD1
j_gene: TRBJ1-1